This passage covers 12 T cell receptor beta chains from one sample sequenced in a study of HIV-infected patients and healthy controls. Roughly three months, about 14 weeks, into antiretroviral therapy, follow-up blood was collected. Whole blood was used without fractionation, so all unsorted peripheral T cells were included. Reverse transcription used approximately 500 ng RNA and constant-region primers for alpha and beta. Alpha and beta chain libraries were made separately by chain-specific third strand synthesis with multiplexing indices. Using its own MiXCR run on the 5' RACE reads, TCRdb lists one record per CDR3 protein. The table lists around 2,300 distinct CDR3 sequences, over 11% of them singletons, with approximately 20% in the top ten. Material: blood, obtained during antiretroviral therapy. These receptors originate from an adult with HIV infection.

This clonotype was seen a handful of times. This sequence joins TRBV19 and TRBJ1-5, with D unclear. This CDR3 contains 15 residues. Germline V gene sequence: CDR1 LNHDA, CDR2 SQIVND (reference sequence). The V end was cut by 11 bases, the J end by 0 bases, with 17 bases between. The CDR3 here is CASARGHDSNQPQHF. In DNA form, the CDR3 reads TGTGCCTCAGCAAGAGGGCACGATAGCAATCAGCCCCAGCATTTT.

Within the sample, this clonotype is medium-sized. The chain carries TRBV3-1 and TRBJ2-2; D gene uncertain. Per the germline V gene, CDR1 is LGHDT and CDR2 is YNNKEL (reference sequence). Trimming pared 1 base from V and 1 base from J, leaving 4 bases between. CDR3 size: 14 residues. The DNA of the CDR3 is TGTGCCAGCAGCCAAGGGGTGAACACCGGGGAGCTGTTTTTT. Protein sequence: CASSQGVNTGELFF.

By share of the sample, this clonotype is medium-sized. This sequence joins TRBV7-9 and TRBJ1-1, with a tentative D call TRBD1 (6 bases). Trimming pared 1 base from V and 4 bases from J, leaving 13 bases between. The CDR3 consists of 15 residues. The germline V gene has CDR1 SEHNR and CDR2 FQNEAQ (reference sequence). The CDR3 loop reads CASSLDLSGATEAFF. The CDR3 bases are TGTGCCAGCAGCTTAGATCTTTCAGGGGCCACTGAAGCTTTCTTT.

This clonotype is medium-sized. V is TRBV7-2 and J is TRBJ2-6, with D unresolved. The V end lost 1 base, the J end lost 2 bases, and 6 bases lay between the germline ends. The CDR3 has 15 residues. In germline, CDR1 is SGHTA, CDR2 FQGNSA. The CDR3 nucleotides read TGTGCCAGCAGCTTAGGGAGAGCTGGGGCCAACGTCCTGACTTTC. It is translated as CASSLGRAGANVLTF.

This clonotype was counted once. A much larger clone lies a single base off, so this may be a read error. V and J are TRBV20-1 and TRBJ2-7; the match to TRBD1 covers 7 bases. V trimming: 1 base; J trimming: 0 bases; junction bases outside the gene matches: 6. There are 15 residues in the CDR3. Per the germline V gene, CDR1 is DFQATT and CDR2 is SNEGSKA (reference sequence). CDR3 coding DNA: TGCAGTGCTAGAGGCTGGGACAGTAGCTCCTACGAGCAGTACTTC. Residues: CSARGWDSSSYEQYF.

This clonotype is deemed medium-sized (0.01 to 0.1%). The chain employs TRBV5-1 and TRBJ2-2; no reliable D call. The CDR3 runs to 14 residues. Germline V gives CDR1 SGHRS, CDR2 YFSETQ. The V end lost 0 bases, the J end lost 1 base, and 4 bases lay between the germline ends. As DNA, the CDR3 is TGCGCCAGCAGCTTGGAACGGAACACCGGGGAGCTGTTTTTT. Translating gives CASSLERNTGELFF.

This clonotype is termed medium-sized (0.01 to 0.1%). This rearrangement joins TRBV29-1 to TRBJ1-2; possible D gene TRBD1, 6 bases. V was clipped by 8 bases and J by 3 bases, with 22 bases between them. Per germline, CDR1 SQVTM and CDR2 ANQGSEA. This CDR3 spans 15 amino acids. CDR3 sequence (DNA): TGCAGCACCTCCCCGGCAGGGGATGGGGACTATGGCTACACCTTC. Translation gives CSTSPAGDGDYGYTF.

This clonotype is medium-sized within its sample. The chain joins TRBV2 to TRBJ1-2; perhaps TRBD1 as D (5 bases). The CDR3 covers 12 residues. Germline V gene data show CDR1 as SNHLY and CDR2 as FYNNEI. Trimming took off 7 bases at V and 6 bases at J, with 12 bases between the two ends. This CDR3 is CASIQGADGYTF. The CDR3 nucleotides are TGTGCCAGCATTCAAGGGGCGGATGGCTACACCTTC.

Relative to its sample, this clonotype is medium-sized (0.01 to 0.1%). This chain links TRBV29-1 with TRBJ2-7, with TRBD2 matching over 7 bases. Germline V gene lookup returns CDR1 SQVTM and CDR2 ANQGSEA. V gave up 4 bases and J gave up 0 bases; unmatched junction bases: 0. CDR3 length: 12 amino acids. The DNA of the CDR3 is TGCAGCGTTGGCGGGAGCTCCTACGAGCAGTACTTC. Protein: CSVGGSSYEQYF.

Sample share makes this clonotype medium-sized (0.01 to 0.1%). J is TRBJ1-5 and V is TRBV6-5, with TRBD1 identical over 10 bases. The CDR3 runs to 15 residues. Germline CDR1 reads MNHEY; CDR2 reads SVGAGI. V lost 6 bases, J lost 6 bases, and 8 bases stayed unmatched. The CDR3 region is CASRRTGGSSQPQHF. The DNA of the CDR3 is TGTGCCAGCAGGCGGACAGGGGGATCGAGTCAGCCCCAGCATTTT.

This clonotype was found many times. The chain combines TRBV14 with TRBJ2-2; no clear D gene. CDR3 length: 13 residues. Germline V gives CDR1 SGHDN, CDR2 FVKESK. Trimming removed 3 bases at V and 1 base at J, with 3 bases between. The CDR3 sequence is CASSQLNTGELFF. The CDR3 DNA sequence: TGTGCCAGCAGCCAGTTGAACACCGGGGAGCTGTTTTTT.

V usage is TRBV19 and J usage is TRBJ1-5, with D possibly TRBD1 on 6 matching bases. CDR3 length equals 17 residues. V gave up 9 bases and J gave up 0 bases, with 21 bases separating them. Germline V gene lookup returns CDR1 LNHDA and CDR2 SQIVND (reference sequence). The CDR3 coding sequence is TGTGCCAGCGCCCGCGCAGCCAGGGGCTATAGCAATCAGCCCCAGCATTTT. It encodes CASARAARGYSNQPQHF.